This T cell receptor beta chain was sequenced during a study of a mutant IDH1 vaccine in newly diagnosed glioma. Study-wide background: Sex distribution of treated patients was around 62% male and about 38% female; mean age was about 40 years. Earlier therapy was either radiotherapy, temozolomide, or both, and most got both. The study's findings and limits: Of all patients, 93.3% showed vaccine-induced immune responses.

Time point meaning: baseline, week 1 (first vaccination visit). The treatment was: pre-vaccination baseline after standard-of-care therapy. The V gene's germline CDR1 is KGHSH and CDR2 LQKENI. The CDR3 loop spans 14 amino acids. Trimming took off 5 bases at V and 1 base at J, with 8 bases between the two ends. In this sample, this clone turned up once. Its antigen is undetermined. Data came from immunoSEQ multiplex PCR; TCRdb stores just in-frame clones and leaves some out. The table has tens of thousands of clones, about 83% seen once. This sequence originates from a woman between 50 and 59 years old with glioma. The sequenced sample was PBMCs, obtained from a glioma patient treated with radiotherapy, temozolomide or both. V and J are TRBV18 and TRBJ2-2; D gene ambiguous. This CDR3 is CASSKGRNTGELFF. CDR3 sequence (DNA): TGTGCCAGCTCAAAAGGACGGAACACCGGGGAGCTGTTTTTT. Drawing the rest from reference TRBV18 and TRBJ2-2, the complete variable domain is NAGVMQNPRHLVRRRGQEARLRCSPMKGHSHVYWYRQLPEEGLKFMVYLQKENIIDESGMPKERFSAEFPKEGPSILRIQQVVRGDSAAYFCASSKGRNTGELFFGEGSRLTVL.